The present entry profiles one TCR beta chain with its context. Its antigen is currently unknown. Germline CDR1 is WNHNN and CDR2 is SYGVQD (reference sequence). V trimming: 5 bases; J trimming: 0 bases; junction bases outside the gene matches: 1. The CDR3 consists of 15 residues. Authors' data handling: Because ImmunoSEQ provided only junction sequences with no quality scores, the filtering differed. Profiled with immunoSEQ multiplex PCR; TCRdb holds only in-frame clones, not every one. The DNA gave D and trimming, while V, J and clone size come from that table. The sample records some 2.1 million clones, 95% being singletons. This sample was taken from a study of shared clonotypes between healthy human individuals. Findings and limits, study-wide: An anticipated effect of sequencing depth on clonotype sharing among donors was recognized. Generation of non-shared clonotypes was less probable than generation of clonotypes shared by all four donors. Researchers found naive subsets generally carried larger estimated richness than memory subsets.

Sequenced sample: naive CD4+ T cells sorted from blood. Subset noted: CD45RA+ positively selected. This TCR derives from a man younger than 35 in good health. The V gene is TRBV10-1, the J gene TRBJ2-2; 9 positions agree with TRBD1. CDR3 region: CASSRQGANTGELFF. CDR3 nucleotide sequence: TGCGCCAGCAGTAGACAGGGGGCGAACACCGGGGAGCTGTTTTTT.